This TCR beta chain was sequenced during a study of shared clonotypes between healthy human individuals. TCRdb's table, derived via immunoSEQ multiplex PCR, lists solely in-frame clones and lacks some. This sample has roughly 770,000 clones, with about 96% found just once. CDR1 and CDR2 from the germline V gene are SNHLY and FYNNEI. The V and J ends lost 4 bases and 0 bases respectively, with 10 bases between them. This CDR3 spans 14 amino acids. CD45RO-negative, CCR7-positively selected cells formed the naive CD8 fraction, excluding terminally differentiated effector memory CD45RA+ cells. Sequenced input: naive CD8+ T cells sorted from blood. This sequence originates from a man under 40 in good health. The chain uses TRBV2 and TRBJ2-7; D gene ambiguous. In nucleotides, the CDR3 is TGTGCCAGCAGTGTCTCTGACCCCTCCTACGAGCAGTACTTC. Its protein product is CASSVSDPSYEQYF.